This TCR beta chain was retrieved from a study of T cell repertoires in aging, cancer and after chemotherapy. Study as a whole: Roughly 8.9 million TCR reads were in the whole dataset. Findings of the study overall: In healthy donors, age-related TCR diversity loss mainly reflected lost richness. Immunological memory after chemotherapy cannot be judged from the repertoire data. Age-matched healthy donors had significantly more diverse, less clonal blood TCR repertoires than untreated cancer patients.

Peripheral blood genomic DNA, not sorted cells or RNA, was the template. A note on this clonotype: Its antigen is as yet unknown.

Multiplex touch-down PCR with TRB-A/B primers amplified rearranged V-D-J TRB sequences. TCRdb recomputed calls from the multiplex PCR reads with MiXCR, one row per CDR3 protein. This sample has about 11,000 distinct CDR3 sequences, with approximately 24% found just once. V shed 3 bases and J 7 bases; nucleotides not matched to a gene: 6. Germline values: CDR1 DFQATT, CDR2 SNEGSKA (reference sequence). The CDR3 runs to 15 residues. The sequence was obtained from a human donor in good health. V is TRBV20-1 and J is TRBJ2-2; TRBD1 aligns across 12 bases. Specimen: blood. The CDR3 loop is CSASRDRGHVGELFF. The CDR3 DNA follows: TGCAGTGCTAGCCGGGACAGGGGGCACGTCGGGGAGCTGTTTTTT.